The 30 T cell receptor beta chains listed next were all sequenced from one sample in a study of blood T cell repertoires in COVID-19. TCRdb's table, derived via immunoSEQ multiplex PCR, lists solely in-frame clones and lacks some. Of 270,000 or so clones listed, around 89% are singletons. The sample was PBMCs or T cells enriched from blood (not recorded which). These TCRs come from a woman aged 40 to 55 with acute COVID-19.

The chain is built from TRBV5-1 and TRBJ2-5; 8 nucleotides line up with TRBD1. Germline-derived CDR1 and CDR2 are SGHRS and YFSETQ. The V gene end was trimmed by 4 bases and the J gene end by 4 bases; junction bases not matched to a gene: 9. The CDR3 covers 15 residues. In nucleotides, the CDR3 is TGCGCCAGCAGCCCCCCCCAGGGGGCTTCAGAGACCCAGTACTTC. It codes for CASSPPQGASETQYF.

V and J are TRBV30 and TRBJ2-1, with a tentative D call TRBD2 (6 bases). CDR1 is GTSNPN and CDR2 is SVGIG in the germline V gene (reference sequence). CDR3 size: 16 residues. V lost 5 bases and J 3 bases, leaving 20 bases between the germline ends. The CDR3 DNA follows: TGTGCCTGGGAAAAGCAGGCGGGATTGAACTACAATGAGCAGTTCTTC. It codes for CAWEKQAGLNYNEQFF.

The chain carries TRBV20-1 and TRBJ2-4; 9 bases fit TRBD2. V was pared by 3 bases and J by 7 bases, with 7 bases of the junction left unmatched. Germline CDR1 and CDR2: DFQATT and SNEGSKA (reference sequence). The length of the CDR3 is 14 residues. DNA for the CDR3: TGCAGTGCTAGTCGCGGGGGGGCCGTTAACATTCAGTACTTC. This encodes CSASRGGAVNIQYF.

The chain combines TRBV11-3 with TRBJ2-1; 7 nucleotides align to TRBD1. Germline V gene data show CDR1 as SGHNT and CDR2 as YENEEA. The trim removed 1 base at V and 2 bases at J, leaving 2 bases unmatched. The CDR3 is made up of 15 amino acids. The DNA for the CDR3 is TGTGCCAGCAGCTTAGTACAGGGGACCTACAATGAGCAGTTCTTC. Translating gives CASSLVQGTYNEQFF.

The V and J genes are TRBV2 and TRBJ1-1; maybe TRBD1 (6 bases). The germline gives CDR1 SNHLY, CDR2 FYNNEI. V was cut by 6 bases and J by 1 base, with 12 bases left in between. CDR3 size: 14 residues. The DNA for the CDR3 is TGTGCCAGCAGCCCGGGGACATCGAACACTGAAGCTTTCTTT. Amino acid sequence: CASSPGTSNTEAFF.

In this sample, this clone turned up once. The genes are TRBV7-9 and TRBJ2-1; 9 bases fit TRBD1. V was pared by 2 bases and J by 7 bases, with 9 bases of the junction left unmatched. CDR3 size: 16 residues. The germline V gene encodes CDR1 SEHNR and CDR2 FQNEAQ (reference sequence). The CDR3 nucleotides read TGTGCCAGCAGCTTACTGGGGGACAGGGTAGTTAATGAGCAGTTCTTC. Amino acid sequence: CASSLLGDRVVNEQFF. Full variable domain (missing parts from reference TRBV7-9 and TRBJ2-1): DTGVSQNPRHKITKRGQNVTFRCDPISEHNRLYWYRQTLGQGPEFLTYFQNEAQLEKSRLLSDRFSAERPKGSFSTLEIQRTEQGDSAMYLCASSLLGDRVVNEQFFGPGTRLTVL.

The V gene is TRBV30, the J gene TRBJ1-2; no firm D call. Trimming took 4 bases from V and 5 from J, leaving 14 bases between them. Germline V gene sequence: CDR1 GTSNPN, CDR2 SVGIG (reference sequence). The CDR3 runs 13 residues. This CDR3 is CAWMENRGYGYTF. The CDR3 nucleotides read TGTGCCTGGATGGAGAATCGGGGTTATGGCTACACCTTC.

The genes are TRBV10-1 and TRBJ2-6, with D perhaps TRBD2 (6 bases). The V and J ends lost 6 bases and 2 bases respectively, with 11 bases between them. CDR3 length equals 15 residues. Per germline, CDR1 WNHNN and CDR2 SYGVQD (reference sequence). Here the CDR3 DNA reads TGCGCCAGCAGCCCCGGGGAGGCTGGGGCCAACGTCCTGACTTTC. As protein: CASSPGEAGANVLTF.

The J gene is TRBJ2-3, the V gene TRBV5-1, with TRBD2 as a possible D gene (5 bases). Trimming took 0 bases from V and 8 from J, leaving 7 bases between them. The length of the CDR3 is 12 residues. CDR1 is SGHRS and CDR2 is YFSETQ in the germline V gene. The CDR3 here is CASSLEGSTQYF. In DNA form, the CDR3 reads TGCGCCAGCAGCTTGGAAGGGAGTACGCAGTATTTT.

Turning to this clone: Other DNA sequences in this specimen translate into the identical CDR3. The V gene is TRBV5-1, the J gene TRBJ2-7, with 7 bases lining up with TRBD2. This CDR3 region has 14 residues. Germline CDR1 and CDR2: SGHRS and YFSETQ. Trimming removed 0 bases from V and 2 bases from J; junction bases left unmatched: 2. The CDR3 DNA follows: TGCGCCAGCAGCTTGGCGGGGGGTACCTACGAGCAGTACTTC. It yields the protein CASSLAGGTYEQYF.

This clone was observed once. For the CDR3, the DNA is TGTGCCAGTAGTCCGGTTCGCCGGACAGGGTCGAACACTGAAGCTTTCTTT. Residues: CASSPVRRTGSNTEAFF. The chain carries TRBV19 and TRBJ1-1, with 8 bases identical to TRBD1. The junction had 12 bases not matched to a gene; V was cut back by 5 bases and J by 1 base. The germline V gene encodes CDR1 LNHDA and CDR2 SQIVND (reference sequence). The CDR3 has 17 residues.

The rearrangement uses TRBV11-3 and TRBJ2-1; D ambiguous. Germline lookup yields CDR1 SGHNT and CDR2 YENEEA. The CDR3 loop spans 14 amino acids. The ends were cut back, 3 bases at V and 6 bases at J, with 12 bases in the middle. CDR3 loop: CASSFHRFGNEQFF. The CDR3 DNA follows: TGTGCCAGCAGCTTTCACCGGTTCGGCAATGAGCAGTTCTTC.

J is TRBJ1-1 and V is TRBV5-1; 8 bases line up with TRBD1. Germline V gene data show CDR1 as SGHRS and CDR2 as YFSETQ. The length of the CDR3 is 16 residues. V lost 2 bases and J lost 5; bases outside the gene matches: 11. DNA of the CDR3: TGCGCCAGCAGCTTTGCCGGACAGGGACGAAGTACTGAAGCTTTCTTT. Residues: CASSFAGQGRSTEAFF.

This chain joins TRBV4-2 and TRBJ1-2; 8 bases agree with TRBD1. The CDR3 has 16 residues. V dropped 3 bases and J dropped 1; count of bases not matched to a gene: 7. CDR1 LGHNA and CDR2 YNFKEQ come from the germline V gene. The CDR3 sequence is CASSQLAGQGNYGYTF. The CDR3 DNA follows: TGTGCCAGCAGCCAGCTAGCCGGACAGGGTAACTATGGCTACACCTTC.

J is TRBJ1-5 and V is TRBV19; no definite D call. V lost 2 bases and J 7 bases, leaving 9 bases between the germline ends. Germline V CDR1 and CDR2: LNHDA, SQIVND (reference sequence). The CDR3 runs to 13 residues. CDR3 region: CASSIMAEQPQHF. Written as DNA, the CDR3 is TGTGCCAGTAGTATAATGGCGGAACAGCCCCAGCATTTT.

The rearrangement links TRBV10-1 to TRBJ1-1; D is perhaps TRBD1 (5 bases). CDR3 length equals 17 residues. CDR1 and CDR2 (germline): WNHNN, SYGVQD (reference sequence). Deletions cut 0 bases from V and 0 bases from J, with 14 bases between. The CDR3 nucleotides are TGCGCCAGCAGTGAGTCTCAGGGCCTTGGGGTGAACACTGAAGCTTTCTTT. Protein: CASSESQGLGVNTEAFF.

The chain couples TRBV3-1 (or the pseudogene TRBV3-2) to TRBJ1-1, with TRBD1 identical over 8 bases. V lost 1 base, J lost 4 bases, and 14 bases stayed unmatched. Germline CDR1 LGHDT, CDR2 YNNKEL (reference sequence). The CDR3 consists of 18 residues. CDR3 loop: CASSQGPVRQGLGTEAFF. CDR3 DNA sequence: TGTGCCAGCAGCCAAGGACCAGTAAGACAGGGGTTGGGCACTGAAGCTTTCTTT.

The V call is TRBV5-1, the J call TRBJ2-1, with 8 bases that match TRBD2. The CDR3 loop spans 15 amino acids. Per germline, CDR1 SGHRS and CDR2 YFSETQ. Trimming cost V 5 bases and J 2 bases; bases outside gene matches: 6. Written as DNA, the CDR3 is TGCGCCAGCAGATTGACTAGCGAGCCCTACAATGAGCAGTTCTTC. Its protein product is CASRLTSEPYNEQFF.

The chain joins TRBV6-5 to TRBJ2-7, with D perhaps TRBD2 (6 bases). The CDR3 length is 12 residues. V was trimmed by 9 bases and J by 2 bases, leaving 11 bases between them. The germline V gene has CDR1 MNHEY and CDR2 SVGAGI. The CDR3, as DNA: TGTGCCAGTGGGGACTTCCCCTACGAGCAGTACTTC. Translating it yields CASGDFPYEQYF.

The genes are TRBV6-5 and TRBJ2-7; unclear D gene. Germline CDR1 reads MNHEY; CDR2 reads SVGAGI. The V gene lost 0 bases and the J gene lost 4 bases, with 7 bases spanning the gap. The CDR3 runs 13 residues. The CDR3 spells CASSYSTGYEQYV. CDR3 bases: TGTGCCAGCAGTTACTCTACGGGTTACGAGCAGTACGTC.

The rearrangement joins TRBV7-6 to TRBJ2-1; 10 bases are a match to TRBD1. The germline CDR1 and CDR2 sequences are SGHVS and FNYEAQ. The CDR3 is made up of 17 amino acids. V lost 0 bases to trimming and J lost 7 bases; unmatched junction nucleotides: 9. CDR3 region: CASSLAPGGQGRNEQFF. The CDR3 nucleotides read TGTGCCAGCAGCTTAGCCCCAGGGGGACAGGGGAGGAATGAGCAGTTCTTC. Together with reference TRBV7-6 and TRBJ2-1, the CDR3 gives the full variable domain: GAGVSQSPRYKVTKRGQDVALRCDPISGHVSLYWYRQALGQGPEFLTYFNYEAQQDKSGLPNDRFSAERPEGSISTLTIQRTEQRDSAMYRCASSLAPGGQGRNEQFFGPGTRLTVL.

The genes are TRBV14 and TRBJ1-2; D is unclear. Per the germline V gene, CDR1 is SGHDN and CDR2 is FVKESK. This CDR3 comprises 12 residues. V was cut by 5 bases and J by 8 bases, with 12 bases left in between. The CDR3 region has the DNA TGTGCCAGCAGCAAAGGGTATCGGGGCTACACCTTC. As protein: CASSKGYRGYTF.

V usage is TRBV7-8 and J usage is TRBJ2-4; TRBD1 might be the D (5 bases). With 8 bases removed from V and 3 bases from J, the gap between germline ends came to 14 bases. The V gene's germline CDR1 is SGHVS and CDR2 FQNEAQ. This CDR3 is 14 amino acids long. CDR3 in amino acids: CASGIGDVKNIQYF. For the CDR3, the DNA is TGTGCCAGCGGGATAGGGGATGTCAAAAACATTCAGTACTTC.

For the CDR3, the DNA is TGCGCCAGCAGCTCCCAGGGTATCCACAATGAGCAGTTCTTC. Its translation is CASSSQGIHNEQFF. This sequence joins TRBV5-1 and TRBJ2-1; D is perhaps TRBD1 (5 bases). V was shortened by 3 bases and J by 5 bases, with 12 bases between the two germline ends. Germline loops: CDR1 SGHRS, CDR2 YFSETQ. The CDR3 has 14 residues.

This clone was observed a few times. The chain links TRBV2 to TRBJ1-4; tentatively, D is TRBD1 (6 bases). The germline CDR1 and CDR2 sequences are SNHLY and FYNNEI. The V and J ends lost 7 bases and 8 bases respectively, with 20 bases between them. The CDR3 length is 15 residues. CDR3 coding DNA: TGTGCCAGCATGGGACAATCTCTGACCGGAGAAAAACTGTTTTTT. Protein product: CASMGQSLTGEKLFF.

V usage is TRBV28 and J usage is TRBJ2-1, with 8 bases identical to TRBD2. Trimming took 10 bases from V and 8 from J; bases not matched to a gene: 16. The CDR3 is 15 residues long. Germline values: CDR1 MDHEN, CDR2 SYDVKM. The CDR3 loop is CATVAGSPVVDEQFF. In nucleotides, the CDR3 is TGTGCCACCGTAGCGGGAAGCCCTGTGGTGGATGAGCAGTTCTTC.

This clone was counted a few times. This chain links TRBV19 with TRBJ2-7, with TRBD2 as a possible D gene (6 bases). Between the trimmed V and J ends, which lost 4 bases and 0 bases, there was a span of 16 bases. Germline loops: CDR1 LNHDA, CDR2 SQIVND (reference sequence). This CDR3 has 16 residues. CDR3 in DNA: TGTGCCAGTAGTAACGGGGACTCGAGGAGCTCCTACGAGCAGTACTTC. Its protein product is CASSNGDSRSSYEQYF.

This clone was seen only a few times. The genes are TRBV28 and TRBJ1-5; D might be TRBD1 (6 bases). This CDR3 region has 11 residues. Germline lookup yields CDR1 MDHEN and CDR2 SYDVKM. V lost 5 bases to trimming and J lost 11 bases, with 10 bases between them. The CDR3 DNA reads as TGTGCCAGCAGTACCCGACAGGCCCAGCATTTT. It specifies CASSTRQAQHF.

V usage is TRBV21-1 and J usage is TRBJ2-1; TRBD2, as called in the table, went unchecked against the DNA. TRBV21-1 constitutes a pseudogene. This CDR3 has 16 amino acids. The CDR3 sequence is CARLARGRESYNEQFF. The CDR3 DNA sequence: TGTGCCAGGCTAGCCCGCGGGAGGGAGTCCTACAATGAGCAGTTCTTC.

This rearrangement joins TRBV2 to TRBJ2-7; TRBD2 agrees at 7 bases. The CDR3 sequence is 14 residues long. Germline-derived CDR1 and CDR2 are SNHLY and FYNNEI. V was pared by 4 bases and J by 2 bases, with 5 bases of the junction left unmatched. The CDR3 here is CASSVRREPYEQYF. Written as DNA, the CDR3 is TGTGCCAGCAGTGTAAGGCGGGAGCCCTACGAGCAGTACTTC.